This TCR beta chain emerged from a study of T cell responses to AZD1222 COVID-19 vaccine. Study-level findings and limits: Baseline serostatus was positive in only six AZD1222 recipients.

Sequenced by immunoSEQ multiplex PCR; TCRdb stores in-frame clones only, minus some. The sample holds about 110,000 clones; about 95% are singletons and the top ten take approximately 2.8%. This CDR3 has 12 residues. CDR1 DFQATT and CDR2 SNEGSKA come from the germline V gene (reference sequence). The junction had 3 bases not matched to a gene; V was cut back by 3 bases and J by 6 bases. Worth noting for this clone: What it binds is not known.

Second-dose intervals of approximately 4 or approximately 12 weeks were pooled. The TCR originated in an adult who received the AZD1222 COVID-19 vaccine. This chain links TRBV20-1 with TRBJ1-1; 8 bases are a match to TRBD1. Sequencing was performed on peripheral blood, taken 28 days after the second AZD1222 dose. The CDR3 sequence: CSASGGQAEAFF. DNA for the CDR3: TGCAGTGCTAGTGGGGGACAGGCTGAAGCTTTCTTT.